These T cell receptor beta chains were read from a single sample in a study of T-cell reconstitution after alpha-beta-depleted transplantation in children. From the PCR reads, TCRdb called clonotypes with MiXCR, one entry per CDR3 protein. The sample gives more than 120,000 distinct CDR3 sequences, around 9% of which show up once; 15% to 20% is in the top ten. The sequencing here drew on PBMCs, mostly from graft donor cells, taken 180 days after TCRalphabeta/CD19-depleted stem cell transplant. Receptors originate from a female patient aged 2 to 10 who had a stem cell transplant for congenital amegakaryocytic thrombocytopenia, so the T cells may come from the graft donor. Each CDR3 is given with its conserved first and last residue. Fields, in order: CDR3 length, J gene, V gene, CDR3 protein.

cdr3_length: 15
j_call: TRBJ2-1
v_call: TRBV6-5
cdr3_aa: CASSYPGGRLNEQFF

cdr3_length: 17
j_call: TRBJ2-3
v_call: TRBV5-1
cdr3_aa: CASSLLLAGVHTDTQYF

cdr3_length: 14
j_call: TRBJ2-5
v_call: TRBV12-3/TRBV12-4
cdr3_aa: CASSFRQGIETQYF

cdr3_length: 14
j_call: TRBJ2-5
v_call: TRBV3-1
cdr3_aa: CASSHGGSGETQYF

cdr3_length: 16
j_call: TRBJ2-5
v_call: TRBV20-1
cdr3_aa: CSALGDIPLSGETQYF

cdr3_length: 15
j_call: TRBJ1-6
v_call: TRBV7-9
cdr3_aa: CASSLPDMPNSPLHF

cdr3_length: 15
j_call: TRBJ1-2
v_call: TRBV20-1
cdr3_aa: CSARRPGGQVYGYTF

cdr3_length: 15
j_call: TRBJ1-2
v_call: TRBV20-1
cdr3_aa: CSARARTPGGDGYTF

cdr3_length: 14
j_call: TRBJ2-5
v_call: TRBV7-9
cdr3_aa: CASCLGNVGETQYF

cdr3_length: 14
j_call: TRBJ1-1
v_call: TRBV6-5
cdr3_aa: CASSYSYSATEAFF

cdr3_length: 16
j_call: TRBJ1-2
v_call: TRBV28
cdr3_aa: CASSLWDAGVNYGYTF

cdr3_length: 12
j_call: TRBJ1-5
v_call: TRBV28
cdr3_aa: CASSSPYQPQHF

cdr3_length: 18
j_call: TRBJ2-3
v_call: TRBV5-5
cdr3_aa: CASSLYGGGLSLADTQYF

cdr3_length: 15
j_call: TRBJ2-3
v_call: TRBV5-1
cdr3_aa: CASRDRDRGTDTQYF

cdr3_length: 19
j_call: TRBJ2-6
v_call: TRBV7-8
cdr3_aa: CASSFTLWEESSGANVLTF

cdr3_length: 13
j_call: TRBJ1-5
v_call: TRBV20-1
cdr3_aa: CSATYGSGQPQHF

cdr3_length: 16
j_call: TRBJ1-4
v_call: TRBV20-1
cdr3_aa: CSARVWIGATNEKLFF

cdr3_length: 14
j_call: TRBJ1-1
v_call: TRBV3-1
cdr3_aa: CASSHGSRDTEAFF

cdr3_length: 16
j_call: TRBJ2-1
v_call: TRBV24-1
cdr3_aa: CATSDLGDRGKGEQFF

cdr3_length: 10
j_call: TRBJ1-1
v_call: TRBV20-1
cdr3_aa: CSASAVGAFF

cdr3_length: 20
j_call: TRBJ2-1
v_call: TRBV5-1
cdr3_aa: CASSLGSTWGGGVPYNEQFF

cdr3_length: 14
j_call: TRBJ2-2
v_call: TRBV7-7
cdr3_aa: CASSLDFLTGELFF

cdr3_length: 19
j_call: TRBJ2-6
v_call: TRBV4-1
cdr3_aa: CASSQDKQGHNSGANVLTF

cdr3_length: 13
j_call: TRBJ2-2
v_call: TRBV19
cdr3_aa: CASSIIRTGELFF

cdr3_length: 18
j_call: TRBJ2-5
v_call: TRBV5-1
cdr3_aa: CASSRLFPGQGFRETQYF

cdr3_length: 14
j_call: TRBJ2-7
v_call: TRBV28
cdr3_aa: CASSLIWTSYEQYF

cdr3_length: 15
j_call: TRBJ2-2
v_call: TRBV2
cdr3_aa: CASSYGRSLGGELFF

cdr3_length: 17
j_call: TRBJ1-1
v_call: TRBV11-1
cdr3_aa: CASSHRGGGGRNTEAFF

cdr3_length: 15
j_call: TRBJ2-1
v_call: TRBV12-3/TRBV12-4
cdr3_aa: CASDPGTGEYNEQFF

cdr3_length: 12
j_call: TRBJ2-2
v_call: TRBV20-1
cdr3_aa: CSARTDTGELFF

cdr3_length: 17
j_call: TRBJ1-6
v_call: TRBV28
cdr3_aa: CASSSSPRDRGFSPLHF

cdr3_length: 13
j_call: TRBJ2-3
v_call: TRBV5-1
cdr3_aa: CASSLRQTDTQYF

cdr3_length: 13
j_call: TRBJ1-1
v_call: TRBV10-1
cdr3_aa: CARRTDRETEAFF

cdr3_length: 16
j_call: TRBJ2-1
v_call: TRBV10-1
cdr3_aa: CASSENRGPLHNEQFF

cdr3_length: 14
j_call: TRBJ2-3
v_call: TRBV12-3/TRBV12-4
cdr3_aa: CASSSGLEWNTQYF

cdr3_length: 18
j_call: TRBJ2-6
v_call: TRBV12-5
cdr3_aa: CASGLERDGRSGANVLTF

cdr3_length: 14
j_call: TRBJ1-2
v_call: TRBV5-1
cdr3_aa: CASSLEGDGVGYTF